This is a list of T cell receptor beta chains from one sample in a study of shared clonotypes between healthy human individuals. TCRdb keeps only in-frame clones here, not all; method: immunoSEQ multiplex PCR. The table shows about 2.2 million clones, with roughly 95% occurring only once. Specimen: naive CD8+ T cells from PBMCs. The receptor source for this set is a man aged 18 to 35 in good health. Some clones in this sample may be carry-over from other donors' samples. Both conserved end residues are part of each CDR3. The order of the fields is V gene, clone size, D gene, J gene, CDR3 length, CDR3 protein, CDR3 DNA. A D gene is named only where the DNA matches it firmly. Clone size appears in some rows only: once, few, many, or a class for an expanded clone.

TRBV13	.	.	TRBJ1-3	15	CASSPKTASGNTIYF	TGTGCCAGCAGCCCGAAGACAGCCTCTGGAAACACCATATATTTT
TRBV5-4	.	TRBD1	TRBJ2-1	17	CASSFWQGDGGWNEQFF	TGTGCCAGCAGCTTCTGGCAGGGGGATGGGGGTTGGAATGAGCAGTTCTTC
TRBV27	few	TRBD1	TRBJ1-1	14	CASRLTGLNTEAFF	TGTGCCAGCCGCCTGACAGGGCTGAACACTGAAGCTTTCTTT
TRBV29-1	.	TRBD2	TRBJ2-1	17	CSVETPGTSGNYNEQFF	TGCAGCGTTGAAACTCCGGGGACTAGCGGGAACTACAATGAGCAGTTCTTC
TRBV6-4	.	TRBD1	TRBJ2-7	13	CASSPRQGYEQYF	TGTGCCAGCAGTCCCCGACAGGGTTACGAGCAGTACTTC
TRBV2	.	.	TRBJ1-2	16	CASSELEGGASYGYTF	TGTGCCAGCAGTGAACTAGAAGGGGGTGCCTCTTATGGCTACACCTTC
TRBV11-2	.	TRBD2	TRBJ2-3	16	CASSLVLAGYSDTQYF	TGTGCCAGCAGCTTAGTTTTAGCGGGTTACTCAGATACGCAGTATTTT
TRBV7-9	.	TRBD1	TRBJ2-7	12	CASSGQLYEQYF	TGTGCCAGCTCGGGACAGCTTTACGAGCAGTACTTC
TRBV7-9	few	.	TRBJ1-1	12	CASSSRNTEAFF	TGTGCCAGCAGCTCACGGAACACTGAAGCTTTCTTT
TRBV29-1	.	.	TRBJ1-3	16	CSVEDRQTRPGNTIYF	TGCAGCGTTGAAGATAGACAGACCCGACCAGGAAACACCATATATTTT
TRBV7-8	.	TRBD1	TRBJ2-3	16	CASSSETGGFVDTQYF	TGTGCCAGCAGCTCCGAGACAGGGGGCTTTGTGGATACGCAGTATTTT
TRBV2	.	TRBD1	TRBJ1-2	14	CASNLLGGNYGYTF	TGTGCCAGCAATCTCCTAGGGGGCAACTATGGCTACACCTTC
TRBV27	once	.	TRBJ2-7	11	CASSFRDEQYF	TGTGCCAGCAGTTTCCGAGACGAGCAGTACTTC
TRBV10-3	.	.	TRBJ2-7	14	CAISDQGLWDEQYF	TGTGCCATCAGTGATCAGGGTCTTTGGGACGAGCAGTACTTC
TRBV5-1	.	TRBD1	TRBJ2-7	16	CASSLMGQGSSYEQYF	TGCGCCAGCAGCCTAATGGGACAGGGGAGCTCCTACGAGCAGTACTTC
TRBV27	.	.	TRBJ2-7	15	CASSPGPGTLYEQYF	TGTGCCAGCAGTCCGGGCCCTGGAACCCTCTACGAGCAGTACTTC
TRBV6-6	.	.	TRBJ1-5	12	CASSYEGQPQHF	TGTGCCAGCAGTTACGAGGGTCAGCCCCAGCATTTT
TRBV29-1	.	TRBD2	TRBJ2-1	17	CSVVSTDDRTSGSEQFF	TGCAGCGTGGTCTCGACCGACGACCGGACTAGCGGGAGTGAGCAGTTCTTC
TRBV5-6	.	.	TRBJ2-3	15	CASSLAYYRTDTQYF	TGTGCCAGCAGCTTGGCCTATTATCGCACAGATACGCAGTATTTT
TRBV6-5	.	.	TRBJ1-5	14	CASSEGRRNQPQHF	TGTGCCAGCAGCGAGGGACGGCGCAATCAGCCCCAGCATTTT
TRBV27	.	TRBD2	TRBJ2-7	15	CASSLLAGSTYEQYF	TGTGCCAGCAGTTTATTAGCGGGATCCACCTACGAGCAGTACTTC
TRBV6-5	.	.	TRBJ2-2	12	CASRQGTGELFF	TGTGCCAGCAGACAGGGCACCGGGGAGCTGTTTTTT